A single sample is the source of the 22 T cell receptor beta chains below, sequenced in a study of response to subunit inactivated influenza vaccine. A single record per CDR3 protein comes from TCRdb applying MiXCR to the RT-PCR reads. The table lists around 850,000 distinct CDR3 sequences, around 20% of them singletons, with roughly 10% in the top ten. The specimen comprised PBMCs from blood, sampled roughly 5 days after vaccination. Receptors originate from a middle-aged man who received an inactivated influenza vaccine.

The rearrangement links TRBV5-1 to TRBJ2-3, with TRBD1 matching over 8 bases. J gave up 4 bases and V 4 bases, and 2 bases lay outside the gene matches. The CDR3 spans 13 residues. Per the germline V gene, CDR1 is SGHRS and CDR2 is YFSETQ. CDR3 sequence: CASSATGADTQYF. DNA for the CDR3: TGCGCCAGCAGCGCGACAGGGGCAGATACGCAGTATTTT.

This clonotype showed up just a few times. J is TRBJ2-7 and V is TRBV30; D gene ambiguous. V lost 0 bases, J lost 0 bases, and 12 bases lay in between. Germline loops: CDR1 GTSNPN, CDR2 SVGIG (reference sequence). The CDR3 spans 15 residues. CDR3 protein: CAWSVWRLPSYEQYF. CDR3 DNA sequence: TGTGCCTGGAGTGTATGGCGGCTCCCCTCCTACGAGCAGTACTTC.

The J gene is TRBJ2-4, the V gene TRBV5-1; D gene ambiguous. The V and J ends lost 5 bases and 1 base respectively, with 13 bases between them. Germline CDR1 SGHRS, CDR2 YFSETQ. This CDR3 comprises 15 residues. CDR3 bases: TGCGCCAGCAGTATCAGCCCGATTGCCAAAAACATTCAGTACTTC. Translating gives CASSISPIAKNIQYF.

This clonotype was seen a few times. The genes are TRBV6-2 or TRBV6-3 and TRBJ1-5; D gene unclear. Trimming pared 8 bases from V and 0 bases from J, leaving 11 bases between. Germline assignment: CDR1 MNHEY and CDR2 SVGEGT. This CDR3 region has 14 residues. The CDR3 DNA follows: TGTGCCAGCCGCTCGTGGGATAGCAATCAGCCCCAGCATTTT. Translation gives CASRSWDSNQPQHF.

This clonotype was picked up a small number of times. The chain recombines TRBV3-1 with TRBJ1-2; D not resolved. Germline V lookup: CDR1 LGHDT, CDR2 YNNKEL (reference sequence). Trimming cost V 3 bases and J 8 bases, with 13 bases left between them. The CDR3 consists of 13 residues. The CDR3 sequence: CASSQGGLSGYTF. CDR3 sequence (DNA): TGTGCCAGCAGCCAGGGAGGGTTGTCGGGCTACACCTTC.

The J gene is TRBJ2-7, the V gene TRBV12-2; the table gives TRBD1 as D, unverified against the DNA. TRBV12-2 counts as a pseudogene. This CDR3 region has 16 residues. The CDR3 protein is CASRFKPGRDIYEQYF. The CDR3 DNA follows: TGTGCAAGTCGCTTTAAACCGGGACGGGACATTTACGAGCAGTACTTC.

On this clonotype: A much more abundant neighbour one base away suggests this may be a read error. The V gene is TRBV10-3, the J gene TRBJ1-2; D is ambiguous. Germline loops: CDR1 ENHRY, CDR2 SYGVKD. The CDR3 contains 11 residues. Trimming left V 2 bases short and J 4 bases short, with 2 bases between. The CDR3: CAISEVYGYTF. The CDR3 region has the DNA TGTGCCATCAGTGAGGTCTATGGCTACACCTTC.

This clonotype has a handful of counts. The rearrangement links TRBV28 to TRBJ2-7; D possibly matches TRBD1 or TRBD2 (5 bases each). This CDR3 has 14 amino acids. Per germline, CDR1 MDHEN and CDR2 SYDVKM. Trimming pared 7 bases from V and 2 bases from J, leaving 15 bases between. The CDR3 is CASKPGRQTYEQYF. The DNA of the CDR3 is TGTGCCAGCAAACCGGGACGGCAAACCTACGAGCAGTACTTC.

This clonotype was picked up a small number of times. V is TRBV4-3 and J is TRBJ2-5; 7 nucleotides align to TRBD2. Trimming took 3 bases from V and 8 from J; bases not matched to a gene: 15. There are 16 residues in the CDR3. Germline CDR1 LGHNA, CDR2 YSLEER. CDR3 protein: CASSQNTPSGITTQYF. The CDR3 DNA is TGCGCCAGCAGCCAGAATACGCCCAGCGGGATTACCACCCAGTACTTC.

This clonotype appeared many times. Here the CDR3 reads CASTPQELIYEQYF. The CDR3 DNA follows: TGTGCCAGCACCCCTCAGGAGTTGATCTACGAGCAGTACTTC. J is TRBJ2-7 and V is TRBV12-3 or TRBV12-4; D not certain. The ends were cut back, 7 bases at V and 3 bases at J, with 16 bases in the middle. CDR3 size: 14 residues.

This chain uses TRBV28 with TRBJ1-3; possible D gene TRBD1, 5 bases. The germline V gene has CDR1 MDHEN and CDR2 SYDVKM. V shed 5 bases and J shed 3 bases, with 14 bases lying between them. The CDR3 is made up of 15 amino acids. CDR3: CASSPQSGNGNTIYF. The CDR3 DNA reads as TGTGCCAGCAGTCCCCAGTCAGGGAATGGAAACACCATATATTTT.

The chain joins TRBV5-1 to TRBJ2-7; no definite D call. CDR1 is SGHRS and CDR2 is YFSETQ in the germline V gene. V was trimmed by 1 base and J by 1 base, leaving 9 bases between them. This CDR3 has 14 amino acids. In DNA form, the CDR3 reads TGCGCCAGCAGCTTGTATGTGAATTCCTACGAGCAGTACTTC. As protein: CASSLYVNSYEQYF.

This chain uses TRBV29-1 with TRBJ2-2, with D possibly matching TRBD2 (7 bases). Deletions cut 4 bases from V and 6 bases from J, with 18 bases between. This CDR3 has 15 residues. Germline V gives CDR1 SQVTM, CDR2 ANQGSEA. The CDR3 loop reads CSVGWGGQRSGELFF. The CDR3, as DNA: TGCAGCGTTGGCTGGGGGGGGCAGCGTTCCGGGGAGCTGTTTTTT.

This clonotype showed up just a few times. CDR3: CASRHGTPSSYNEQFF. Here the CDR3 DNA reads TGTGCCAGCAGACACGGGACCCCCAGCTCCTACAATGAGCAGTTCTTC. The chain is built from TRBV11-1 and TRBJ2-1; tentatively, D is TRBD1 or TRBD2 (5 bases each). Germline CDR1 SGHAT, CDR2 FQDESV (reference sequence). CDR3 length equals 16 residues. V gave up 6 bases and J gave up 0 bases, with 15 bases separating them.

The chain links TRBV12-3 or TRBV12-4 to TRBJ2-4, with a weak D call TRBD1 (5 bases). Trimming removed 2 bases at V and 4 bases at J, with 6 bases between. The CDR3 length is 13 residues. The CDR3 DNA reads TGTGCCAGCAGTTTAAACAGGAAAAACATTCAGTACTTC. It encodes CASSLNRKNIQYF.

This clonotype has a handful of counts. The chain carries TRBV29-1 and TRBJ2-1; 9 nucleotides agree with TRBD2. Germline V gene data show CDR1 as SQVTM and CDR2 as ANQGSEA. The V and J ends lost 7 bases and 4 bases, in that order; junction bases with no gene match: 8. This CDR3 spans 14 amino acids. CDR3 nucleotide sequence: TGCAGCGGGCGGGGGGGGCGTTTTTACAATGAGCAGTTCTTC. Amino acids: CSGRGGRFYNEQFF.

CDR3 sequence (DNA): TGCAGTGCTAGATGGCTAGCGGAAGAGACCCAGTACTTC. This encodes CSARWLAEETQYF. The V and J genes are TRBV20-1 and TRBJ2-5; 7 nucleotides align to TRBD2. V was pared by 2 bases and J by 3 bases, with 3 bases of the junction left unmatched. The CDR3 is 13 residues long. The V gene's germline CDR1 is DFQATT and CDR2 SNEGSKA (reference sequence).

This clonotype was counted between two and nine times. The chain carries TRBV6-2 or TRBV6-3 and TRBJ2-1; 12 nucleotides match TRBD2. The germline gives CDR1 MNHEY, CDR2 SVGEGT. The V gene end was trimmed by 6 bases and the J gene end by 7 bases; junction bases not matched to a gene: 13. CDR3 length equals 17 residues. For the CDR3, the DNA is TGTGCCAGCAGACAAGGACTAGCGGGACCCTGGGGTAATGAGCAGTTCTTC. Translated, it gives CASRQGLAGPWGNEQFF.

This clonotype occurred a few times. The rearrangement uses TRBV7-2 and TRBJ2-5, with D uncertain. This CDR3 spans 15 amino acids. The ends were cut back, 1 base at V and 5 bases at J, with 14 bases in the middle. CDR1 and CDR2 (germline): SGHTA, FQGNSA. The CDR3, as DNA: TGTGCCAGCAGCTTAGTGGGCACAAACGGGGAGACCCAGTACTTC. Translation: CASSLVGTNGETQYF.

There are a few counts of this clonotype. The V gene is TRBV20-1, the J gene TRBJ2-7; 9 bases are shared with TRBD1. Looked up from germline, CDR1 is DFQATT and CDR2 is SNEGSKA (reference sequence). This CDR3 has 12 residues. V dropped 7 bases and J dropped 4; count of bases not matched to a gene: 5. The DNA of the CDR3 is TGCAGTGGGGGGGACAGGGATTACGAGCAGTACTTC. Its translation: CSGGDRDYEQYF.

The rearrangement joins TRBV10-3 to TRBJ2-1; D perhaps matches TRBD2 (5 bases). CDR1 and CDR2 from the germline V gene are ENHRY and SYGVKD. This CDR3 is 18 amino acids long. Trimming took off 3 bases at V and 0 bases at J, with 18 bases between the two ends. CDR3 nucleotide sequence: TGTGCCATCAGTGATCCGAGGGTTCAGATAGTCTCCTACAATGAGCAGTTCTTC. This gives the protein CAISDPRVQIVSYNEQFF.

Ten or more counts support this clonotype. The V call is TRBV5-1, the J call TRBJ2-5; D call uncertain. Germline V lookup: CDR1 SGHRS, CDR2 YFSETQ. This CDR3 region has 14 residues. V shed 2 bases and J shed 4 bases, with 12 bases lying between them. In DNA form, the CDR3 reads TGCGCCAGCAGCTTAGGCCGGAGTGGAGAGACCCAGTACTTC. It codes for CASSLGRSGETQYF.